A selection of T cell receptor beta chains follows, all from one sample in a study of blood T cell repertoires in COVID-19. TCRdb's table, derived via immunoSEQ multiplex PCR, lists solely in-frame clones and lacks some. The table lists 150,000 to 200,000 clones, around 87% of them singletons, with around 0.63% in the top ten. Sequencing was carried out using peripheral blood. These receptor sequences come from a man aged 50-59 years with acute or convalescent COVID-19. The CDR3 runs from the conserved cysteine through the conserved F or W. Fields, in order: J gene, V gene, clone size, D gene, CDR3 DNA, CDR3 protein. D genes are given only for firm matches. The listing skips clone size in some rows; elsewhere it reads once, few, many or a size class.

>TRBJ2-7|TRBV28|.|TRBD1
TGTGCCAGCAGATCCCCAGGGACAGGTCTTCCCTACGAGCAGTACTTC
CASRSPGTGLPYEQYF
>TRBJ2-1|TRBV27|once|TRBD2
TGTGCCAGCAGTTGGTCCGGGAGGGCCCACAATGAGCAGTTCTTC
CASSWSGRAHNEQFF
>TRBJ2-7|TRBV6-6|.|TRBD2
TGTGCCAGCAGGCGAGGGACTAGCGGGGTTACCTCCTACGAGCAGTACTTC
CASRRGTSGVTSYEQYF
>TRBJ2-3|TRBV25-1|.|.
TGTGCCACCCTGGAGAGCACAGATACGCAGTATTTT
CATLESTDTQYF
>TRBJ1-1|TRBV7-6|many|.
TGTGCCAGCAGCTTAGATGGGAGCACTGAAGCTTTCTTT
CASSLDGSTEAFF
>TRBJ2-1|TRBV5-1|.|.
TGCGCCAGCAGCTTGGGTCTTGTACAGGGAGTGGATGAGCAGTTCTTC
CASSLGLVQGVDEQFF
>TRBJ2-5|TRBV7-9|.|TRBD1
TGTGCCAGCAGCCTGGACAGGGGGGTGAAGACCCAGTACTTC
CASSLDRGVKTQYF
>TRBJ1-5|TRBV5-1|.|.
TGCGCCAGCAGCTTGATGCAGGGGCAGCCCCAGCATTTT
CASSLMQGQPQHF
>TRBJ1-6|TRBV3-1/TRBV3-2|.|.
TGTGCCAGCAGCCACTGGAGTTCACCCCTCCACTTT
CASSHWSSPLHF
>TRBJ1-1|TRBV7-9|.|TRBD1
TGTGCCAGCAGCTTAGCTCCGAGCAGGGGGGAAGCTTTCTTT
CASSLAPSRGEAFF
>TRBJ1-2|TRBV5-1|few|TRBD1
TGCGCCAGCAGCTCCCCGCCGGCGGGACAGGGGACTTCTAACTATGGCTACACCTTC
CASSSPPAGQGTSNYGYTF
>TRBJ1-4|TRBV7-2|.|TRBD1
TGTGCCAGCAGCTTAGCGGGTCCTACCCCGGGACAGCAACTGTTTTTT
CASSLAGPTPGQQLFF
>TRBJ1-1|TRBV19|.|TRBD1
TGTGCCAGTAGTCCCAGGGGGCTTAAGAACACTGAAGCTTTCTTT
CASSPRGLKNTEAFF
>TRBJ1-1|TRBV30|.|TRBD1
TGTGCCTGGACCGTTGCCGGGACAGGGCCAGTTAGGGCCACTGAAGCTTTCTTT
CAWTVAGTGPVRATEAFF